The clone carrying this T cell receptor beta chain is medium-sized within its sample. This CDR3 region has 14 residues. The V end lost 4 bases, the J end lost 3 bases, and 13 bases lay between the germline ends. Germline V gene lookup returns CDR1 SNHLY and CDR2 FYNNEI. This sample is drawn from a study of spatial heterogeneity in lung cancer. About the research overall: The study consistently detected more beta-chain than alpha-chain sequences. Unique TCR and UMI combinations averaged more than ten appearances each in raw reads.

Documented time point: sample taken at primary tumor resection. Whole RNA came from tumor, nontumor lung or frozen PBMC and was sequenced without being sorted. There were roughly 78 donors, all of them untreated patients with early-stage non-small cell lung cancer. Carried by each TCR cDNA molecule was a unique molecular identifier. Using its own MiXCR run on the 5' RACE reads, TCRdb lists one record per CDR3 protein. The table shows roughly 7,300 distinct CDR3 sequences, with 15% to 20% occurring only once. This chain links TRBV2 with TRBJ2-7; D possibly corresponds to TRBD2 (6 bases). Specimen: PBMCs, collected at surgery. The TCR comes from a female donor with early-stage non-small cell lung cancer. The CDR3 DNA sequence: TGTGCCAGCAGTGGACTCGGGGACTTCTACGAGCAGTACTTC. Its protein product is CASSGLGDFYEQYF.